Sequencing of this TCR beta chain was carried out in a study of T-cell memory formation after mild COVID-19. Study-level points and caveats: CD4+ clones that contracted lay mainly in CM and EM; CD8+ ones lay in EMRA. Clones shrinking from day 15 to 85 showed even CD4/CD8 mixes; later expanders tilted CD4+. The study detected some responding clones in pre-infection memory, suggesting cross-reactive memory joined.

V was pared by 4 bases and J by 0 bases, with 6 bases of the junction left unmatched. Germline-derived CDR1 and CDR2 are LGHNA and YSLEER. CDR3 length: 15 amino acids. This clonotype has just a few counts. Its specificity is unknown. TCRalpha and TCRbeta libraries used 5'RACE with constant-segment primers and UMIs. MiXCR, applied by TCRdb to the 5' RACE reads, yields one record per CDR3 protein. The sample records a few hundred thousand distinct CDR3 sequences, under 25% being singletons. The chain has TRBV4-3 and TRBJ2-7, with 7 bases fitting TRBD2. The sequencing sample was made of PBMCs or a T cell subset sorted from them (not recorded which). The TCR originated in an adult woman who had mild COVID-19 (a few samples of this study predate the infection). Cell type and time point are not known. The CDR3 protein is CASSLGRQSSYEQYF. CDR3 in DNA: TGCGCCAGCAGCCTCGGGAGGCAAAGCTCCTACGAGCAGTACTTC.